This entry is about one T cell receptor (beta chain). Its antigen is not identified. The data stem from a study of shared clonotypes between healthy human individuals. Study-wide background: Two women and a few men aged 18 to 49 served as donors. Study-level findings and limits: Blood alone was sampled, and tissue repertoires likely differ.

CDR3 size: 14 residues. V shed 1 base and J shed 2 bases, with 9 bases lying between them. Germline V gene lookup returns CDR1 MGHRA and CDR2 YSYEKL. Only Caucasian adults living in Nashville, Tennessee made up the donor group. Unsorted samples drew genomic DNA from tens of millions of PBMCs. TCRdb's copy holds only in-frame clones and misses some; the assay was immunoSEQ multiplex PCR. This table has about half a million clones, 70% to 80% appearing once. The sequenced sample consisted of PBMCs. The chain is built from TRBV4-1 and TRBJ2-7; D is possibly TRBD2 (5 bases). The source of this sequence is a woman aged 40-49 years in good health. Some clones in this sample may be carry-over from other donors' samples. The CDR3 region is CASSQVDLPYEQYF. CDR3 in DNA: TGCGCCAGCAGCCAAGTGGACTTACCCTACGAGCAGTACTTC.